The 28 T cell receptor beta chains below all came from one sample that was sequenced in a study of blood T cell repertoires in COVID-19. Clones were read by immunoSEQ multiplex PCR, and TCRdb kept only the in-frame ones, dropping some. The sample records over 90,000 clones, around 82% being singletons. The sequenced sample consisted of peripheral blood. The origin of the receptors is a human donor in a cohort sampled during active or convalescent COVID-19.

In nucleotides, the CDR3 is TGTGCCAGCAGCTTAATCCAGGGTAATGGCTACACCTTC. Amino acids: CASSLIQGNGYTF. The chain carries TRBV7-2 and TRBJ1-2; D is possibly TRBD1 (5 bases). CDR1 is SGHTA, CDR2 FQGNSA, per germline. The germline V and J ends were trimmed by 2 bases and 6 bases, with 10 bases remaining between them. This CDR3 is 13 amino acids long.

The gene calls are TRBV6-4 and TRBJ2-1; TRBD2 might be the D (8 bases). Trimming took 3 bases from V and 8 from J, leaving 20 bases between them. The CDR3 runs 16 residues. CDR1 is MRHNA and CDR2 is SNTAGT in the germline V gene. The CDR3 sequence: CASSDSGTAGVHEQFF. CDR3 sequence (DNA): TGTGCCAGCAGTGATAGCGGGACAGCCGGAGTGCATGAGCAGTTCTTC.

In this sample, this clone turned up a few times. The chain joins TRBV6-6 to TRBJ2-7; D might be TRBD2 (5 bases). The CDR3 spans 13 residues. V shed 7 bases and J shed 2 bases, with 12 bases lying between them. CDR1 MNHNY and CDR2 SVGAGI come from the germline V gene (reference sequence). In DNA form, the CDR3 reads TGTGCCAGCAAACCGACTAATACCTACGAGCAGTACTTC. Translating it yields CASKPTNTYEQYF.

V gene TRBV6-2 or TRBV6-3 combines with J gene TRBJ2-1, with 7 bases that match TRBD2. The CDR3 length is 15 residues. The germline V gene encodes CDR1 MNHEY and CDR2 SVGEGT. After removal of 6 bases from V and 4 bases from J, the junction contained 9 bases not matched to a gene. The CDR3 loop reads CASSPGLLYYNEQFF. The CDR3 nucleotides are TGTGCCAGCAGCCCGGGACTACTATATTACAATGAGCAGTTCTTC.

The V gene is TRBV6-5, the J gene TRBJ1-3; D call uncertain. CDR3 size: 16 residues. The ends were cut back, 0 bases at V and 1 base at J, with 10 bases in the middle. Germline lookup yields CDR1 MNHEY and CDR2 SVGAGI. DNA of the CDR3: TGTGCCAGCAGTTACTCACGGAGGGAGTCTGGAAACACCATATATTTT. Residues: CASSYSRRESGNTIYF.

This chain connects TRBV4-1 to TRBJ1-5; tentative D call: TRBD1 (6 bases). The CDR3 length is 16 residues. CDR1 and CDR2 (germline): MGHRA, YSYEKL. Trimming removed 2 bases from V and 4 bases from J, with 15 bases in between. CDR3 sequence reads: CASSQQGMGYNQPQHF. The CDR3 DNA follows: TGCGCCAGCAGCCAACAGGGGATGGGATATAATCAGCCCCAGCATTTT.

This rearrangement joins TRBV5-1 to TRBJ1-2; D uncertain. Trimming took off 5 bases at V and 6 bases at J, with 8 bases between the two ends. Germline assignment: CDR1 SGHRS and CDR2 YFSETQ. This CDR3 region has 11 residues. This chain's CDR3 is CASSGGDGYTF. DNA of the CDR3: TGCGCCAGCAGTGGCGGAGATGGCTACACCTTC. Full variable domain (remainder filled in from reference TRBV5-1 and TRBJ1-2): KAGVTQTPRYLIKTRGQQVTLSCSPISGHRSVSWYQQTPGQGLQFLFEYFSETQRNKGNFPGRFSGRQFSNSRSEMNVSTLELGDSALYLCASSGGDGYTFGSGTRLTVV.

The rearrangement uses TRBV3-1 (or the pseudogene TRBV3-2) and TRBJ2-7, with 12 bases matching TRBD1. V lost 3 bases and J lost 10; bases outside the gene matches: 10. The CDR3 has 15 amino acids. Per germline, CDR1 LGHDT and CDR2 YNNKEL (reference sequence). In DNA form, the CDR3 reads TGTGCCAGCAGCCAGATGATAGCGGGACAGGGGGCCCAGTACTTC. Encoded protein: CASSQMIAGQGAQYF.

The gene calls are TRBV7-2 and TRBJ2-3; D ambiguous. The CDR3 loop spans 16 amino acids. Germline loops: CDR1 SGHTA, CDR2 FQGNSA. V gave up 1 base and J gave up 4 bases, with 15 bases separating them. This chain's CDR3 is CASSLGLAAFADTQYF. The CDR3 DNA follows: TGTGCCAGCAGCTTAGGACTGGCAGCGTTCGCAGATACGCAGTATTTT.

The chain joins TRBV10-1 to TRBJ2-7; 11 bases line up with TRBD2. The CDR3 runs to 15 residues. Trimming at V came to 6 bases and at J to 3 bases, leaving 7 bases not matched to a gene. Germline CDR1 is WNHNN and CDR2 is SYGVQD (reference sequence). The CDR3, as DNA: TGCGCCAGCAGCCCAACTAGCGGGGGAGTCTACGAGCAGTACTTC. The encoded protein is CASSPTSGGVYEQYF.

V is TRBV11-1 and J is TRBJ2-1; 11 bases align to TRBD1. The CDR3 is 13 residues long. Germline CDR1 SGHAT, CDR2 FQDESV (reference sequence). V was pared by 5 bases and J by 13 bases, with 7 bases of the junction left unmatched. CDR3 sequence: CASSLGTGGVQFF. The CDR3 DNA follows: TGTGCCAGCAGCCTAGGGACAGGGGGGGTTCAGTTCTTC.

The chain uses TRBV27 and TRBJ1-5; D is unclear. The CDR3 spans 15 residues. Trimming shortened V by 2 bases and J by 0 bases, and 8 bases separated the two germline ends. The germline CDR1 and CDR2 sequences are MNHEY and SMNVEV (reference sequence). CDR3 coding DNA: TGTGCCAGCAGTTTACGGTATGTTAGCAATCAGCCCCAGCATTTT. It codes for CASSLRYVSNQPQHF.

The rearrangement joins TRBV6-5 to TRBJ1-5; possibly TRBD1 for D (6 bases). The CDR3 totals 16 residues. The V and J ends lost 0 bases and 4 bases respectively, with 13 bases between them. From germline, CDR1 is MNHEY and CDR2 SVGAGI. This chain's CDR3 is CASSYSLDSPNQPQHF. The CDR3 coding sequence is TGTGCCAGCAGTTACTCGTTGGACAGTCCAAATCAGCCCCAGCATTTT.

This rearrangement joins TRBV27 to TRBJ1-1, with TRBD1 identical over 9 bases. Germline V lookup: CDR1 MNHEY, CDR2 SMNVEV (reference sequence). The CDR3 has 15 residues. J gave up 4 bases and V 6 bases, and 9 bases lay outside the gene matches. CDR3 protein: CASSAMTGGITEAFF. For the CDR3, the DNA is TGTGCCAGCAGCGCTATGACAGGGGGAATCACTGAAGCTTTCTTT.

This clone came up a few times. The chain recombines TRBV4-1 with TRBJ2-7; a weak D match, TRBD2 (5 bases). The CDR3 consists of 17 residues. CDR1 and CDR2 from the germline V gene are MGHRA and YSYEKL. Trimming stripped 1 base from V and 0 bases from J, with 16 bases between. The CDR3 here is CASSQVLRGPSSYEQYF. In DNA form, the CDR3 reads TGCGCCAGCAGCCAAGTTTTGAGAGGGCCCAGCTCCTACGAGCAGTACTTC.

The V call is TRBV10-3, the J call TRBJ2-2; 10 bases fit TRBD1. Germline CDR1 is ENHRY and CDR2 is SYGVKD. The V gene end was trimmed by 10 bases and the J gene end by 0 bases; junction bases not matched to a gene: 5. This CDR3 region has 15 residues. The CDR3 spells CATLGQGANTGELFF. The CDR3, as DNA: TGTGCCACTCTAGGACAGGGGGCGAACACCGGGGAGCTGTTTTTT.

The genes are TRBV18 and TRBJ1-3, with D possibly TRBD1 on 6 matching bases. Trimming removed 6 bases at V and 0 bases at J, with 12 bases between. CDR1 KGHSH and CDR2 LQKENI come from the germline V gene. The CDR3 has 15 amino acids. CDR3 sequence (DNA): TGTGCCAGCTCGTTCGACAGGACCTCTGGAAACACCATATATTTT. Translating it yields CASSFDRTSGNTIYF. Using reference TRBV18 and TRBJ1-3 for the parts outside the CDR3, the full variable domain is NAGVMQNPRHLVRRRGQEARLRCSPMKGHSHVYWYRQLPEEGLKFMVYLQKENIIDESGMPKERFSAEFPKEGPSILRIQQVVRGDSAAYFCASSFDRTSGNTIYFGEGSWLTVV.

V gene TRBV6-1 combines with J gene TRBJ2-5; TRBD2 agrees at 7 bases. The CDR3 is made up of 17 amino acids. With V trimmed by 0 bases and J by 5 bases, 12 bases remained unmatched. CDR1 MNHNS and CDR2 SASEGT come from the germline V gene. The CDR3 here is CASSEAVGAGVPETQYF. The CDR3 DNA sequence: TGTGCCAGCAGTGAAGCTGTCGGTGCGGGGGTCCCTGAGACCCAGTACTTC.

The chain joins TRBV2 to TRBJ2-3, with 7 bases aligning to TRBD2. The germline CDR1 and CDR2 sequences are SNHLY and FYNNEI. V gave up 7 bases and J gave up 0 bases; unmatched junction bases: 4. The CDR3 is 14 residues long. The CDR3 spells CASTMGGSTDTQYF. CDR3 DNA sequence: TGTGCCAGCACTATGGGGGGGAGCACAGATACGCAGTATTTT.

In nucleotides, the CDR3 is TGTGCCAGCAGCCGTATCCGGCGACTAGCGGGGGGAACGAACACCGGGGAGCTGTTTTTT. Its translation: CASSRIRRLAGGTNTGELFF. The chain combines TRBV4-2 with TRBJ2-2; 13 bases map to TRBD2. V shed 4 bases, J shed 0 bases, and the junction held 11 bases outside the gene matches. CDR3 size: 20 residues. Germline CDR1 and CDR2: LGHNA and YNFKEQ.

The chain has TRBV15 and TRBJ2-5; no clear D gene. The CDR3 runs 14 residues. The V and J ends lost 0 bases and 2 bases respectively, with 7 bases between them. Germline-derived CDR1 and CDR2 are LNHNV and YYDKDF (reference sequence). The CDR3 nucleotides read TGTGCCACCAGCAGAGAGGTGCGGCAAGAGACCCAGTACTTC. Translated: CATSREVRQETQYF.

The chain uses TRBV4-1 and TRBJ1-2; D call uncertain. CDR1 is MGHRA, CDR2 YSYEKL, per germline. V was shortened by 1 base and J by 2 bases, with 8 bases between the two germline ends. This CDR3 is 14 amino acids long. The CDR3 DNA is TGCGCCAGCAGCCAAGTGAACAGCAACTATGGCTACACCTTC. It yields the protein CASSQVNSNYGYTF.

The chain joins TRBV7-9 to TRBJ1-1; D is possibly TRBD1 (6 bases). The CDR3 totals 11 residues. Germline V gene data show CDR1 as SEHNR and CDR2 as FQNEAQ (reference sequence). The germline V and J ends were trimmed by 4 bases and 10 bases, with 10 bases remaining between them. CDR3 sequence (DNA): TGTGCCAGCAGCTCCCTGGGGGCAGCTTTCTTT. This translates into CASSSLGAAFF. Based on the CDR3 plus reference TRBV7-9 and TRBJ1-1, the full variable domain is DTGVSQNPRHKITKRGQNVTFRCDPISEHNRLYWYRQTLGQGPEFLTYFQNEAQLEKSRLLSDRFSAERPKGSFSTLEIQRTEQGDSAMYLCASSSLGAAFFGQGTRLTVV.

The chain has TRBV27 and TRBJ2-6; possible D gene TRBD1, 5 bases. This CDR3 is 15 amino acids long. Per the germline V gene, CDR1 is MNHEY and CDR2 is SMNVEV (reference sequence). The V gene lost 5 bases and the J gene lost 0 bases, with 8 bases spanning the gap. CDR3 sequence reads: CASSQTASGANVLTF. The CDR3 DNA is TGTGCCAGCAGTCAGACAGCCTCTGGGGCCAACGTCCTGACTTTC.

V usage is TRBV23-1 and J usage is TRBJ1-5, with TRBD1 matching over 7 bases. TRBV23-1 is given ORF status, its function remaining uncertain. The CDR3 is 16 residues long. J lost 0 bases, V lost 2 bases, and 4 bases had no gene match. The CDR3 reads CASSQTGTDSNQPQHF. CDR3 coding DNA: TGCGCCAGCAGTCAAACCGGGACAGATAGCAATCAGCCCCAGCATTTT.

This chain uses TRBV19 with TRBJ1-6; 7 bases match TRBD1. Germline V gives CDR1 LNHDA, CDR2 SQIVND (reference sequence). The V and J ends lost 4 bases and 5 bases, in that order; junction bases with no gene match: 2. The CDR3 has 14 amino acids. This chain's CDR3 is CASSTTGDNSPLHF. The CDR3 DNA reads as TGTGCCAGTAGTACAACAGGGGATAATTCACCCCTCCACTTT.

The chain joins TRBV7-2 to TRBJ2-1; 8 nucleotides line up with TRBD2. V lost 4 bases and J lost 7; bases outside the gene matches: 9. CDR1 and CDR2 (germline): SGHTA, FQGNSA. This CDR3 is 15 amino acids long. CDR3 in amino acids: CASSSYHTGGNEQFF. The CDR3 bases are TGTGCCAGCAGCTCCTACCATACGGGGGGGAATGAGCAGTTCTTC.

The chain is built from TRBV7-9 and TRBJ1-2, with 10 bases that match TRBD1. The CDR3 totals 14 residues. Germline assignment: CDR1 SEHNR and CDR2 FQNEAQ (reference sequence). Trimming took 3 bases from V and 8 from J; bases not matched to a gene: 6. The CDR3 region is CASSFLDRGEGYTF. The CDR3 DNA reads as TGTGCCAGCAGCTTTTTGGACAGGGGGGAAGGCTACACCTTC.